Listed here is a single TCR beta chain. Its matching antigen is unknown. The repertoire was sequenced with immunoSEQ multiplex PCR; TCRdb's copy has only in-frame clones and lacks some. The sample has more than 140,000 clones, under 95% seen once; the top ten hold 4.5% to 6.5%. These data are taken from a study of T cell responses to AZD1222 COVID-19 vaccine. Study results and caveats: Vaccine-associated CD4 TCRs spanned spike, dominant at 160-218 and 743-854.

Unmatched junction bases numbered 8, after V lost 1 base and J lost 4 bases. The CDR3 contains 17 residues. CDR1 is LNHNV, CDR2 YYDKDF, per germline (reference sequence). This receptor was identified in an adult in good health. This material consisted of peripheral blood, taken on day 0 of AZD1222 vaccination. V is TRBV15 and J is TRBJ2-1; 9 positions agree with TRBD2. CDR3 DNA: TGTGCCACCAGCAGAGTTAGCGGGAGATCCATATACAATGAGCAGTTCTTC. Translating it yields CATSRVSGRSIYNEQFF.